These T cell receptor beta chains were read from a single sample in a study of spatial heterogeneity in lung cancer. TCRdb passed the 5' RACE reads through MiXCR, listing each CDR3 protein once. Here the sample spans 90,000 or so distinct CDR3 sequences, roughly 9.5% being singletons. Material: PBMCs, obtained at surgery. The source is a male donor with early-stage non-small cell lung cancer. Each CDR3 is given with its conserved first and last residue. Fields, in order: V gene, D gene, clone size, J gene, CDR3 DNA, CDR3 protein. The D gene is left open where the match is weak. The size of a clone is reported for some rows only, either as once, few or many, or as a class for expanded clones.

V gene: TRBV24-1; D gene: .; clone size: many; J gene: TRBJ1-2; CDR3 DNA: TGTGCCACCAGTGATTCCACAGGTTCCAACTATGGCTACACCTTC; CDR3 protein: CATSDSTGSNYGYTF
V gene: TRBV15; D gene: .; clone size: .; J gene: TRBJ2-3; CDR3 DNA: TGTGCCACCAGCAGAGGAACGGGAAGCACAGATACGCAGTATTTT; CDR3 protein: CATSRGTGSTDTQYF
V gene: TRBV18; D gene: .; clone size: many; J gene: TRBJ1-2; CDR3 DNA: TGTGCCAGCTCACCGGCCTCGGTTGTGGGGGTGCAAGGCTACACCTTC; CDR3 protein: CASSPASVVGVQGYTF
V gene: TRBV5-1; D gene: .; clone size: .; J gene: TRBJ2-7; CDR3 DNA: TGCGCCAGCAGCCCTGTTGGAGAGTACGAGCAGTACTTC; CDR3 protein: CASSPVGEYEQYF
V gene: TRBV28; D gene: TRBD2; clone size: .; J gene: TRBJ2-3; CDR3 DNA: TGTGCCAGCAGTTCCCCGGGACTAGCGGGCCGTGATACGCAGTATTTT; CDR3 protein: CASSSPGLAGRDTQYF
V gene: TRBV5-1; D gene: .; clone size: few; J gene: TRBJ1-1; CDR3 DNA: TGCGCCAGCAGCCTCCAGGACGACACTGAAGCTTTCTTT; CDR3 protein: CASSLQDDTEAFF
V gene: TRBV2; D gene: .; clone size: few; J gene: TRBJ1-5; CDR3 DNA: TGTGCCAGCAGTGAAGGCCCCGGAGTCAATCAGCCCCAGCATTTT; CDR3 protein: CASSEGPGVNQPQHF
V gene: TRBV2; D gene: TRBD1; clone size: few; J gene: TRBJ2-6; CDR3 DNA: TGTGCCAGCAGTATTGGACAGGGCCGCTCTGGGGCCAACGTCCTGACTTTC; CDR3 protein: CASSIGQGRSGANVLTF
V gene: TRBV28; D gene: .; clone size: few; J gene: TRBJ1-5; CDR3 DNA: TGTGCCAGCAGTTTTTTGGGCGACAATCAGCCCCAGCATTTT; CDR3 protein: CASSFLGDNQPQHF
V gene: TRBV5-1; D gene: .; clone size: many; J gene: TRBJ2-5; CDR3 DNA: TGCGCCAGCAGGCCTAGCCCGCAAGAGACCCAGTACTTC; CDR3 protein: CASRPSPQETQYF
V gene: TRBV20-1; D gene: TRBD2; clone size: .; J gene: TRBJ2-7; CDR3 DNA: TGCAGTGCCGGACTAGGGTTCTACGAGCAGTACTTC; CDR3 protein: CSAGLGFYEQYF
V gene: TRBV5-1; D gene: .; clone size: .; J gene: TRBJ1-2; CDR3 DNA: TGCGCCAGCAGGTTATCGGGGACGGGTGCTAACTATGGCTACACCTTC; CDR3 protein: CASRLSGTGANYGYTF
V gene: TRBV19; D gene: .; clone size: .; J gene: TRBJ2-2; CDR3 DNA: TGTGCCAGTACCCAGGACAGGGCCCTAGCGGGAACCGGGGAGCTGTTTTTT; CDR3 protein: CASTQDRALAGTGELFF
V gene: TRBV7-8; D gene: .; clone size: medium-sized; J gene: TRBJ2-7; CDR3 DNA: TGTGCCAGCAGCTTAGAACACGGGAGTTACGAGCAGTACTTC; CDR3 protein: CASSLEHGSYEQYF
V gene: TRBV10-3; D gene: TRBD1; clone size: many; J gene: TRBJ2-7; CDR3 DNA: TGTGCCATCAGTGAGTCGAGTGGGACAGGCCGCTACGAGCAGTACTTC; CDR3 protein: CAISESSGTGRYEQYF
V gene: TRBV29-1; D gene: TRBD1; clone size: .; J gene: TRBJ2-7; CDR3 DNA: TGCAGCGTTATCCCCACAGACAGGGGGCCTCCCTACGAGCAGTACTTC; CDR3 protein: CSVIPTDRGPPYEQYF
V gene: TRBV12-3/TRBV12-4; D gene: TRBD2; clone size: many; J gene: TRBJ2-7; CDR3 DNA: TGTGCCAGCAGTTTACGGCGGGGGGGCTACGAGCAGTACTTC; CDR3 protein: CASSLRRGGYEQYF
V gene: TRBV20-1; D gene: .; clone size: .; J gene: TRBJ1-1; CDR3 DNA: TGCAGTGCTCCATCTTTCCTGAACACTGAAGCTTTCTTT; CDR3 protein: CSAPSFLNTEAFF
V gene: TRBV5-4; D gene: TRBD2; clone size: few; J gene: TRBJ2-3; CDR3 DNA: TGTGCCAGCAGCTCTAGCGGGAGCGCAGATACGCAGTATTTT; CDR3 protein: CASSSSGSADTQYF
V gene: TRBV7-6; D gene: .; clone size: many; J gene: TRBJ2-1; CDR3 DNA: TGTGCCAGCAGCCAGATCGGGCTCCCTGTTGGTGAGCAGTTCTTC; CDR3 protein: CASSQIGLPVGEQFF
V gene: TRBV5-1; D gene: .; clone size: .; J gene: TRBJ2-2; CDR3 DNA: TGCGCCAGCAGCCCGACACCTAGACGGAACACCGGGGAGCTGTTTTTT; CDR3 protein: CASSPTPRRNTGELFF
V gene: TRBV28; D gene: .; clone size: .; J gene: TRBJ2-1; CDR3 DNA: TGTGCCAGCAGACCCGCTGGATCCTCCGGTTACAATGAGCAGTTCTTC; CDR3 protein: CASRPAGSSGYNEQFF
V gene: TRBV21-1; D gene: .; clone size: few; J gene: TRBJ2-7; CDR3 DNA: TGTGCCAGCAGCCCCCGACAGGGGTATGGGTACGAGCAGTACTTC; CDR3 protein: CASSPRQGYGYEQYF
V gene: TRBV7-2; D gene: .; clone size: many; J gene: TRBJ1-3; CDR3 DNA: TGTGCCAGCAGCAAGGACATCGCATTTGGAAACACCATATATTTT; CDR3 protein: CASSKDIAFGNTIYF
V gene: TRBV9; D gene: TRBD2; clone size: .; J gene: TRBJ2-1; CDR3 DNA: TGTGCCAGCAGCCCTATGGCGGGAGGGCCCCGTGAGCAGTTCTTC; CDR3 protein: CASSPMAGGPREQFF
V gene: TRBV20-1; D gene: TRBD2; clone size: many; J gene: TRBJ2-7; CDR3 DNA: TGCAGTGCTAGAGATAGCGGGAGGAACGAGCAGTACTTC; CDR3 protein: CSARDSGRNEQYF
V gene: TRBV6-6; D gene: TRBD1; clone size: large; J gene: TRBJ1-1; CDR3 DNA: TGTGCCAGCAGGACCGGGACAGAGAACACTGAAGCTTTCTTT; CDR3 protein: CASRTGTENTEAFF
V gene: TRBV18; D gene: .; clone size: .; J gene: TRBJ1-2; CDR3 DNA: TGTGCCAGCTCACCAGAGGCAAGGAGAGGTGGCTACACCTTC; CDR3 protein: CASSPEARRGGYTF
V gene: TRBV11-3; D gene: .; clone size: few; J gene: TRBJ2-1; CDR3 DNA: TGTGCCAGCAGCTTAGAGGCAGGGTACCCTGAGCAGTTCTTC; CDR3 protein: CASSLEAGYPEQFF